A selection of T cell receptor beta chains follows, all from one sample in a study of blood T cell repertoires in COVID-19. Clones were sequenced by immunoSEQ multiplex PCR, and TCRdb holds only the in-frame ones, with some missing. Of over 150,000 clones in the sample, around 87% are singletons; the top ten hold roughly 0.53%. What was sequenced was peripheral blood. The receptor set was obtained from a man in his sixties with COVID-19, enrolled during active disease. Each CDR3 is given with its conserved first and last residue. A D gene is named only where the DNA matches it firmly. The size of a clone is reported for some rows only, either as once, few or many, or as a class for expanded clones.

>.|.|TRBV7-3|TRBJ2-3
TGTGCCAGCAGCTCGGGATTAGGCTCCGGCACAGATACGCAGTATTTT
CASSSGLGSGTDTQYF
>.|.|TRBV6-2/TRBV6-3|TRBJ1-5
TGTGCCAGCAGCACCCTTATCGATGCTGGCCCGAAAAATCAGCCCCAGCATTTT
CASSTLIDAGPKNQPQHF
>.|TRBD1|TRBV14|TRBJ2-1
TGTGCCAGCAGCCAACAGGGGGATGATGAGCAGTTCTTC
CASSQQGDDEQFF
>few|TRBD1|TRBV27|TRBJ2-5
TGTGCCAGCAGACCTGACAGGGCTGTTGGAGAGACCCAGTACTTC
CASRPDRAVGETQYF
>few|.|TRBV3-1/TRBV3-2|TRBJ1-1
TGTGCCAGCAGCCAAGATGTGAGACACTTCATGAACACTGAAGCTTTCTTT
CASSQDVRHFMNTEAFF
>.|.|TRBV10-2|TRBJ2-7
TGCGCCAGCAGTGACGCCCGACAGACGCCCTACGAGCAGTACTTC
CASSDARQTPYEQYF
>.|.|TRBV6-5|TRBJ1-6
TGTGCCAGCAGTCCTTCAGGGGACCATAATTCACCCCTCCACTTT
CASSPSGDHNSPLHF
>once|.|TRBV15|TRBJ1-2
TGTGCCACCAGCAGAGATGACAGAAACTATGGCTACACCTTC
CATSRDDRNYGYTF
>.|.|TRBV5-4|TRBJ2-6
TGTGCCAGCAGCACCCGGGACTTGCAGGGTTCTGGGGCCAACGTCCTGACTTTC
CASSTRDLQGSGANVLTF
>.|.|TRBV12-3/TRBV12-4|TRBJ2-5
TGTGCCAGCAGTTGGGGCCTCCCTGAGACCCAGTACTTC
CASSWGLPETQYF
>.|.|TRBV28|TRBJ2-3
TGTGCCAGCACTCTCGACCCGGGAAGCCCAGATACGCAGTATTTT
CASTLDPGSPDTQYF
>.|TRBD1|TRBV7-2|TRBJ2-7
TGTGCCAGCAGCTTAGAGGGGGCCTGGTACGAGCAGTACTTC
CASSLEGAWYEQYF
>few|.|TRBV6-2/TRBV6-3|TRBJ1-4
TGTGCCAGCAGTTTCCACCAATTCGACCAGGGCCATAATGAAAAACTGTTTTTT
CASSFHQFDQGHNEKLFF
>.|.|TRBV27|TRBJ2-2
TGTGCCAGCAGTTTAGGTGGCTTCACCGGGGAGCTGTTTTTT
CASSLGGFTGELFF
>.|TRBD1|TRBV24-1|TRBJ1-2
TGTGCCACCAGATACATACTACGACAGGGGGCTAACTACACCTTC
CATRYILRQGANYTF
>.|TRBD1|TRBV19|TRBJ1-1
TGTGCCAGTAGTATCAGCGGAACAGGGGGCTGGGAAGCTTTCTTT
CASSISGTGGWEAFF
>.|TRBD1|TRBV4-3|TRBJ2-7
TGCGCCAGCAGCCGCGAACAGGGACAGGGCGAGCAGTACTTC
CASSREQGQGEQYF
>.|.|TRBV6-2/TRBV6-3|TRBJ2-7
TGTGCCAGCAGTTACTCGCAGGGAATCTACGAGCAGTACTTC
CASSYSQGIYEQYF
>.|.|TRBV3-1/TRBV3-2|TRBJ1-1
TGTGCCAGCAGCCCAACAGAGATGAACACTGAAGCTTTCTTT
CASSPTEMNTEAFF
>few|TRBD2|TRBV9|TRBJ2-1
TGTGCCAGCAGCGTAGTTCTAGCGGGATCCAATGAGCAGTTCTTC
CASSVVLAGSNEQFF
>.|TRBD1|TRBV24-1|TRBJ1-2
TGTGCCACCAGTGAAACCGGGACAGGGAAATATGGCTACACCTTC
CATSETGTGKYGYTF
>.|TRBD2|TRBV7-7|TRBJ2-1
TGTGCTAGCAGCCGGACTAGCGGGAACTACAATGAGCAGTTCTTC
CASSRTSGNYNEQFF
>.|TRBD1|TRBV6-5|TRBJ2-4
TGTGCCAGCAGTTCGCCTTCGACAGGGGCCAAAAACATTCAGTACTTC
CASSSPSTGAKNIQYF
>.|.|TRBV7-2|TRBJ2-7
TGTGCCAGCAGCTTAGGTCCTAGCAACTACGAGCAGTACTTC
CASSLGPSNYEQYF
>.|.|TRBV18|TRBJ1-1
TGTGCCAGCTCACCAGCCGGGGGGAGATCGAGGAACACTGAAGCTTTCTTT
CASSPAGGRSRNTEAFF
>.|.|TRBV7-7|TRBJ2-5
TGTGCTAGCAGCTTAACCGGGAATAGAGAGACCCAGTACTTC
CASSLTGNRETQYF
>few|TRBD1|TRBV11-2|TRBJ2-7
TGTGCCAGCAGCTTAAGGGCCGACAGGGCCCACTACGAGCAGTACTTC
CASSLRADRAHYEQYF
>.|.|TRBV18|TRBJ1-5
TGTGCCAGCTCACCACCGAGGAGGGATGGGGAATATCAGCCCCAGCATTTT
CASSPPRRDGEYQPQHF
>.|.|TRBV15|TRBJ2-3
TGTGCCACCAGCAGAGATCGAGGGTCGTTTACGCAGTATTTT
CATSRDRGSFTQYF
>.|.|TRBV3-1/TRBV3-2|TRBJ1-2
TGTGCCAGCAGCCAAGAGTTGGGGTGGACAGCCTATGGCTACACCTTC
CASSQELGWTAYGYTF
>.|.|TRBV6-1|TRBJ1-5
TGTGCCAGCAGTGCATTCGGGGGACCGAGCAATCAGCCCCAGCATTTT
CASSAFGGPSNQPQHF
>.|TRBD1|TRBV5-4|TRBJ2-2
TGTGCCAGCAGCTTCGACAGGGGGAACACCGGGGAGCTGTTTTTT
CASSFDRGNTGELFF
>.|.|TRBV30|TRBJ1-3
TGTGCCTGGAGTCCGACGGAGAGCTCTGGAAACACCATATATTTT
CAWSPTESSGNTIYF
>.|TRBD1|TRBV19|TRBJ2-7
TGTGCCAGTAGTATGGGGACAGGGGGGAGCTCCTACGAGCAGTACTTC
CASSMGTGGSSYEQYF
>.|TRBD1|TRBV29-1|TRBJ2-7
TGCAGCGTTGCCCAGACAGGGCACGAGCAGTACTTC
CSVAQTGHEQYF
>.|TRBD1|TRBV19|TRBJ1-5
TGTGCCAGTAGTGAGCCTCAGGACAGGGCCAGGCCCCAGCATTTT
CASSEPQDRARPQHF
>.|.|TRBV19|TRBJ1-2
TGTGCCAGTAGTATAACAGGGTGGGACTATGGCTACACCTTC
CASSITGWDYGYTF
>.|.|TRBV11-2|TRBJ2-7
TGTGCCAGCAGCACAGGGACCGGCCTACGGGAGCAGTACTTC
CASSTGTGLREQYF
>.|TRBD2|TRBV18|TRBJ2-7
TGTGCCAGCTCACCTCCGCGGGGGGGCTCCTACGAGCAGTACTTC
CASSPPRGGSYEQYF
>.|TRBD1|TRBV7-2|TRBJ1-4
TGTGCCAGCAGCCCGACAGGGGCTAATGAAAAACTGTTTTTT
CASSPTGANEKLFF
>.|.|TRBV5-6|TRBJ1-5
TGTGCCAGCAGCGACCGGCCCGGGGTTCAGCCCCAGCATTTT
CASSDRPGVQPQHF
>.|.|TRBV14|TRBJ2-2
TGTGCCAGCAGCCTTCAGCGTTCCGGGGAGCTGTTTTTT
CASSLQRSGELFF
>.|TRBD1|TRBV27|TRBJ1-6
TGTGCCAGCAGTTTATCGATGACAGGGGATTCACCCCTCCACTTT
CASSLSMTGDSPLHF